This T cell receptor beta chain was sequenced during a study of cytomegalovirus exposure and HLA in healthy donors. Across the whole study: A data release that came early held some 79 million unique TCRs from HLA-typed donors.

The study, taken as a whole, reports: Accounts indicate the classifier identified cytomegalovirus status with strong specificity and sensitivity.

This clone appeared a single time. As yet, its antigen is unknown. The CDR3 runs to 13 residues. CDR1 and CDR2 (germline): SNHLY, FYNNEI. V was trimmed by 3 bases and J by 3 bases, leaving 6 bases between them. The PCR made use of 60 Vbeta and 13 Jbeta primers. The table came from immunoSEQ multiplex PCR; TCRdb's copy has only in-frame clones and leaves some out. This table holds 150,000 to 200,000 clones, about four fifths found once. V is TRBV2 and J is TRBJ1-5; D unclear. The source of this sequence is a man in his thirties or forties in good health and CMV-seronegative. Material for sequencing was PBMCs. The CDR3 loop is CASSDRFNQPQHF. Written as DNA, the CDR3 is TGTGCCAGCAGTGACAGGTTCAATCAGCCCCAGCATTTT.